The 32 T cell receptor beta chains below all came from one sample that was sequenced in a study of cytomegalovirus exposure and HLA in healthy donors. Vbeta (60) and Jbeta (13) primers were used in the PCR. Repertoires were generated with immunoSEQ multiplex PCR, while TCRdb's copy carries only in-frame clones and drops some. The table includes 200,000 to 250,000 clones, 82% detected once. The sequencing sample was made of PBMCs. The origin of the receptors is a woman between 35 and 50 years old in good health and CMV-seropositive.

The chain combines TRBV11-2 with TRBJ2-5, with TRBD2 matching over 10 bases. Trimming at V came to 1 base and at J to 1 base, leaving 9 bases not matched to a gene. Germline V CDR1 and CDR2: SGHAT, FQNNGV. The CDR3 length is 18 residues. CDR3 residues: CASSLVGQKRGGQETQYF. The DNA for the CDR3 is TGTGCCAGCAGCTTAGTTGGCCAAAAGCGGGGGGGCCAAGAGACCCAGTACTTC.

This clone was observed a single time. The V and J genes are TRBV25-1 and TRBJ2-1, with TRBD2 matching over 10 bases. V dropped 3 bases and J dropped 3; count of bases not matched to a gene: 5. Germline V CDR1 and CDR2: MGHDK, SYGVNS. This CDR3 has 16 residues. The CDR3 DNA follows: TGTGCCAGCAGTGACCTACTAGCGGGAAACTACAATGAGCAGTTCTTC. The encoded protein is CASSDLLAGNYNEQFF.

CDR3 in amino acids: CASSQGTGARNYGYTF. In DNA form, the CDR3 reads TGTGCCAGCAGCCAAGGGACAGGGGCGAGAAACTATGGCTACACCTTC. V is TRBV14 and J is TRBJ1-2; 9 bases are shared with TRBD1. V shed 1 base, J shed 2 bases, and the junction held 5 bases outside the gene matches. This CDR3 is built from 16 residues. CDR1 and CDR2 from the germline V gene are SGHDN and FVKESK.

The chain employs TRBV6-5 and TRBJ1-1; perhaps TRBD1 as D (5 bases). The length of the CDR3 is 13 residues. The germline V gene encodes CDR1 MNHEY and CDR2 SVGAGI. The V and J ends lost 5 bases and 4 bases respectively, with 11 bases between them. DNA of the CDR3: TGTGCCAGCAGTCAGGGAGGAGGCACTGAAGCTTTCTTT. Protein: CASSQGGGTEAFF.

This clone was seen once. The J gene is TRBJ1-2, the V gene TRBV6-6; D unclear. V lost 2 bases, J lost 1 base, and 5 bases lay in between. The CDR3 is 13 residues long. Germline V gene lookup returns CDR1 MNHNY and CDR2 SVGAGI (reference sequence). The CDR3 DNA reads TGTGCCAGCAGTTACGAGGGTAACTATGGCTACACCTTC. Amino acids: CASSYEGNYGYTF.

This clone was counted a single time. The chain links TRBV7-9 to TRBJ1-2; tentatively, D is TRBD1 (5 bases). Germline CDR1 SEHNR, CDR2 FQNEAQ (reference sequence). The CDR3 has 16 residues. Between the trimmed V and J ends, which lost 2 bases and 0 bases, there was a span of 13 bases. As DNA, the CDR3 is TGTGCCAGCAGCTTAAGTAGCGGAGGGGCTAACTATGGCTACACCTTC. It translates to CASSLSSGGANYGYTF. The entire variable domain, with the rest obtained from reference TRBV7-9 and TRBJ1-2, is as follows: DTGVSQNPRHKITKRGQNVTFRCDPISEHNRLYWYRQTLGQGPEFLTYFQNEAQLEKSRLLSDRFSAERPKGSFSTLEIQRTEQGDSAMYLCASSLSSGGANYGYTFGSGTRLTVV.

As concerns this clone: Compared with germline, one end of the junction differs, possibly owing to a read error. This chain uses TRBV30 with TRBJ2-7; 7 bases are a match to TRBD1. The germline V gene encodes CDR1 GTSNPN and CDR2 SVGIG (reference sequence). CDR3 length: 11 residues. This CDR3 reads CAWSVGQGELF. The CDR3 region has the DNA TGTGCCTGGAGTGTTGGGCAGGGGGAATTATTC.

The V and J genes are TRBV2 and TRBJ2-7; D may be TRBD2 (6 bases). CDR3 size: 17 residues. The germline CDR1 and CDR2 sequences are SNHLY and FYNNEI. Between the trimmed V and J ends, which lost 8 bases and 0 bases, there was a span of 23 bases. CDR3 sequence: CASRSSMPRESSYEQYF. The DNA of the CDR3 is TGTGCCAGCCGTTCGTCTATGCCCCGGGAGAGCTCCTACGAGCAGTACTTC.

On this clone: The sample holds other DNA sequences that translate to the same CDR3. J is TRBJ1-5 and V is TRBV6-5, with D hard to call. V shed 0 bases and J shed 2 bases, with 8 bases lying between them. The CDR3 is 15 amino acids. The germline CDR1 and CDR2 sequences are MNHEY and SVGAGI. The CDR3 DNA is TGTGCCAGCAGTTACTCGGGCCAGCGCAATCAGCCCCAGCATTTT. Translated, it gives CASSYSGQRNQPQHF.

The table lists this clone with a few counts. This chain links TRBV5-1 with TRBJ2-3; 12 bases are a match to TRBD2. V lost 4 bases to trimming and J lost 1 base; unmatched junction nucleotides: 7. Germline V lookup: CDR1 SGHRS, CDR2 YFSETQ. This CDR3 region has 17 residues. The CDR3 DNA reads as TGCGCCAGCAGCACGGGACTAGCGGGTGGAGGCACAGATACGCAGTATTTT. Translation: CASSTGLAGGGTDTQYF.

The chain couples TRBV25-1 to TRBJ1-5; 8 positions match TRBD1. J gave up 0 bases and V 5 bases, and 6 bases lay outside the gene matches. CDR1 and CDR2 from the germline V gene are MGHDK and SYGVNS. The CDR3 totals 16 residues. This CDR3 is CASSPRGPYSNQPQHF. The CDR3 DNA sequence: TGTGCCAGCAGTCCCAGGGGGCCTTATAGCAATCAGCCCCAGCATTTT.

The chain carries TRBV27 and TRBJ2-7, with TRBD2 identical over 7 bases. The junction had 19 bases not matched to a gene; V was cut back by 5 bases and J by 6 bases. This CDR3 region has 17 residues. Germline CDR1 reads MNHEY; CDR2 reads SMNVEV (reference sequence). CDR3 sequence: CASSIAGGITRYREQYF. Here the CDR3 DNA reads TGTGCCAGCAGTATCGCCGGGGGGATAACTAGATACCGCGAGCAGTACTTC.

V gene TRBV27 combines with J gene TRBJ2-7; maybe TRBD2 (5 bases). CDR1 and CDR2 from the germline V gene are MNHEY and SMNVEV (reference sequence). The CDR3 runs 12 residues. Trimming stripped 6 bases from V and 4 bases from J, with 10 bases between. The CDR3 loop reads CASSPSGYEQYF. The CDR3 region has the DNA TGTGCCAGCAGCCCCTCGGGGTACGAGCAGTACTTC.

The chain uses TRBV11-2 and TRBJ2-1; a possible D gene is TRBD2 (6 bases). The germline V and J ends were trimmed by 0 bases and 9 bases, with 21 bases remaining between them. Per the germline V gene, CDR1 is SGHAT and CDR2 is FQNNGV. There are 17 residues in the CDR3. This CDR3 is CASSLDSGGVIFGEQFF. In DNA form, the CDR3 reads TGTGCCAGCAGCTTAGATTCCGGGGGAGTGATTTTCGGTGAGCAGTTCTTC.

The chain recombines TRBV7-2 with TRBJ2-7; 8 bases are a match to TRBD2. The CDR3 is 14 residues long. CDR1 is SGHTA, CDR2 FQGNSA, per germline. The trim removed 1 base at V and 2 bases at J, leaving 1 base unmatched. The CDR3 nucleotides are TGTGCCAGCAGCTTAGTCGGGGGGGCCTACGAGCAGTACTTC. Residues: CASSLVGGAYEQYF.

This chain links TRBV7-9 with TRBJ1-4; D is unclear. CDR1 is SEHNR and CDR2 is FQNEAQ in the germline V gene (reference sequence). The CDR3 sequence is 15 residues long. The V end was cut by 5 bases, the J end by 7 bases, with 17 bases between. The CDR3 DNA is TGTGCCAGCAGCCCCCAGGATACTTTGGGTGAAAAACTGTTTTTT. Protein product: CASSPQDTLGEKLFF.

In DNA, the CDR3 is TGTGCCAGCAGTTTTTACTACGAGCAGTACTTC. It encodes CASSFYYEQYF. This chain links TRBV28 with TRBJ2-7; no reliable D call. The germline V gene has CDR1 MDHEN and CDR2 SYDVKM. The CDR3 length is 11 residues. V lost 3 bases and J 3 bases, leaving 3 bases between the germline ends.

This rearrangement joins TRBV10-3 to TRBJ2-7; 8 positions match TRBD1. Germline loops: CDR1 ENHRY, CDR2 SYGVKD. The CDR3 sequence is 14 residues long. V was clipped by 2 bases and J by 6 bases; unmatched bases: 6. DNA of the CDR3: TGTGCCATCAGTGAGAGGACAGGGACTGGCGAGCAGTACTTC. Encoded protein: CAISERTGTGEQYF.

The V and J genes are TRBV6-5 and TRBJ1-1; D gene unclear. Germline CDR1 reads MNHEY; CDR2 reads SVGAGI. V was clipped by 7 bases and J by 5 bases, with 14 bases between them. CDR3 length: 13 amino acids. The CDR3 coding sequence is TGTGCCAGCACAGGCAGCCTCCTAACTGAAGCTTTCTTT. As protein: CASTGSLLTEAFF.

V is TRBV6-6 and J is TRBJ1-1, with 10 bases aligning to TRBD1. V was clipped by 0 bases and J by 8 bases; unmatched bases: 0. From germline, CDR1 is MNHNY and CDR2 SVGAGI (reference sequence). The CDR3 contains 13 residues. The CDR3 nucleotides read TGTGCCAGCAGTTACTCGGGACAGGGGGAAGCTTTCTTT. It yields the protein CASSYSGQGEAFF.

The chain employs TRBV19 and TRBJ2-5; 10 nucleotides line up with TRBD1. Per germline, CDR1 LNHDA and CDR2 SQIVND (reference sequence). The CDR3 consists of 15 residues. The trim removed 4 bases at V and 7 bases at J, leaving 9 bases unmatched. CDR3 DNA sequence: TGTGCCAGTAGTACCTCCAGACAGGGGGCTGGGACCCAGTACTTC. Protein: CASSTSRQGAGTQYF.

The chain employs TRBV2 and TRBJ2-5; perhaps TRBD1 as D (5 bases). CDR3 length: 15 residues. Germline loops: CDR1 SNHLY, CDR2 FYNNEI. The ends were cut back, 7 bases at V and 0 bases at J, with 15 bases in the middle. The chain's CDR3 is CASTRTDTNQETQYF. The CDR3 nucleotides read TGTGCCAGCACAAGAACGGACACGAACCAAGAGACCCAGTACTTC.

This chain links TRBV5-6 with TRBJ1-2; perhaps TRBD1 as D (6 bases). V was trimmed by 0 bases and J by 7 bases, leaving 13 bases between them. The CDR3 covers 14 residues. CDR1 and CDR2 from the germline V gene are SGHDT and YYEEEE. In nucleotides, the CDR3 is TGTGCCAGCAGCTTGGGGTTAGGGGGTAGTGGCTACACCTTC. This encodes CASSLGLGGSGYTF. The complete variable domain, with remaining parts taken from reference TRBV5-6 and TRBJ1-2, reads DAGVTQSPTHLIKTRGQQVTLRCSPKSGHDTVSWYQQALGQGPQFIFQYYEEEERQRGNFPDRFSGHQFPNYSSELNVNALLLGDSALYLCASSLGLGGSGYTFGSGTRLTVV.

This clone has just one count. V and J are TRBV5-1 and TRBJ2-2; the D gene is possibly TRBD1 (5 bases). CDR3 length equals 15 residues. Per germline, CDR1 SGHRS and CDR2 YFSETQ. V gave up 3 bases and J gave up 0 bases, with 9 bases separating them. CDR3 sequence reads: CASSSDSANTGELFF. Here the CDR3 DNA reads TGCGCCAGCAGCTCAGACAGCGCGAACACCGGGGAGCTGTTTTTT. Full variable domain (outside the CDR3, taken from reference TRBV5-1 and TRBJ2-2): KAGVTQTPRYLIKTRGQQVTLSCSPISGHRSVSWYQQTPGQGLQFLFEYFSETQRNKGNFPGRFSGRQFSNSRSEMNVSTLELGDSALYLCASSSDSANTGELFFGEGSRLTVL.

The chain uses TRBV30 and TRBJ2-3; the D gene is possibly TRBD2 (5 bases). V was clipped by 4 bases and J by 2 bases, with 19 bases between them. The V gene's germline CDR1 is GTSNPN and CDR2 SVGIG (reference sequence). The CDR3 spans 16 residues. CDR3 sequence reads: CAWNPSLDFSTDTQYF. The CDR3 DNA is TGTGCCTGGAATCCCTCTCTGGACTTTTCCACAGATACGCAGTATTTT.

The rearrangement links TRBV2 to TRBJ1-6; 10 bases align to TRBD1. The length of the CDR3 is 15 residues. V shed 2 bases and J 10 bases; nucleotides not matched to a gene: 5. Germline V CDR1 and CDR2: SNHLY, FYNNEI. CDR3: CASSERGQGESPLHF. In DNA, the CDR3 is TGTGCCAGCAGTGAACGAGGACAGGGGGAATCACCCCTCCACTTT.

The gene calls are TRBV5-6 and TRBJ1-2; the match to TRBD1 covers 9 bases. The V gene's germline CDR1 is SGHDT and CDR2 YYEEEE. Trimming removed 3 bases from V and 1 base from J; junction bases left unmatched: 4. The CDR3 covers 15 residues. The CDR3 DNA sequence: TGTGCCAGCAGCTCACGGACAGGGGATAACTATGGCTACACCTTC. This gives the protein CASSSRTGDNYGYTF.

The chain is built from TRBV14 and TRBJ2-1; the match to TRBD2 covers 8 bases. Germline V gene lookup returns CDR1 SGHDN and CDR2 FVKESK. This CDR3 contains 17 residues. V trimming: 4 bases; J trimming: 1 base; junction bases outside the gene matches: 9. The CDR3 DNA sequence: TGTGCCAGCAGCCGAGCCGGGAGGGCCCGGTCCTACAATGAGCAGTTCTTC. Protein product: CASSRAGRARSYNEQFF.

This clone was seen a handful of times. The chain combines TRBV7-9 with TRBJ2-3, with D perhaps matching TRBD2 (6 bases). This CDR3 has 16 residues. The V gene's germline CDR1 is SEHNR and CDR2 FQNEAQ (reference sequence). Deletions cut 5 bases from V and 4 bases from J, with 19 bases between. CDR3 bases: TGTGCCAGCAGCCCCCGTCCGGGGAGGCCCGCAGATACGCAGTATTTT. Translation: CASSPRPGRPADTQYF.

The table lists this clone with a few counts. J is TRBJ1-1 and V is TRBV6-5; D call uncertain. The germline CDR1 and CDR2 sequences are MNHEY and SVGAGI. Deletions cut 0 bases from V and 0 bases from J, with 8 bases between. This CDR3 comprises 15 residues. In nucleotides, the CDR3 is TGTGCCAGCAGTTACTCGTTCAGTATGAACACTGAAGCTTTCTTT. Protein: CASSYSFSMNTEAFF.

The chain has TRBV9 and TRBJ2-3; D perhaps matches TRBD2 (6 bases). The germline V gene has CDR1 SGDLS and CDR2 YYNGEE. Deletions cut 4 bases from V and 0 bases from J, with 12 bases between. The CDR3 spans 15 residues. Here the CDR3 reads CASSPPGGSTDTQYF. In DNA form, the CDR3 reads TGTGCCAGCAGCCCCCCCGGGGGTAGCACAGATACGCAGTATTTT.

The V gene is TRBV6-4, the J gene TRBJ1-4, with D tentatively TRBD1 (5 bases). Trimming stripped 4 bases from V and 2 bases from J, with 11 bases between. CDR1 is MRHNA, CDR2 SNTAGT, per germline. This CDR3 is 15 amino acids long. DNA of the CDR3: TGTGCCAGCAGTGTCAATGGGGGGACTAATGAAAAACTGTTTTTT. It is translated as CASSVNGGTNEKLFF.